The clone carrying this TCR beta chain was found a few times. This sample is drawn from a study of T-cell memory formation after mild COVID-19. Libraries for TCRalpha and TCRbeta carried sample barcodes and unique molecular identifiers via 5'RACE. TCRdb recomputed calls from the 5' RACE reads with MiXCR, one row per CDR3 protein. This table has fewer than 250,000 distinct CDR3 sequences, approximately 20% appearing once. After removal of 5 bases from V and 1 base from J, the junction contained 3 bases not matched to a gene. Germline CDR1 is DFQATT and CDR2 is SNEGSKA (reference sequence). The CDR3 has 13 amino acids.

What was sequenced was PBMCs or a T cell subset sorted from them (not recorded which). This clonotype was obtained from an adult woman who had mild COVID-19 (a few samples of this study predate the infection). Cell type and time point are not known. The genes are TRBV20-1 and TRBJ2-7, with 9 bases lining up with TRBD2. In DNA form, the CDR3 reads TGCAGTGCTGCGGGGGGGCGATCCTACGAGCAGTACTTC. It yields the protein CSAAGGRSYEQYF.